The text below deals with one T cell receptor (beta chain). The antigen remains undetermined. Template-switch reactions added UMIs with a 6-nucleotide sample barcode. With approximately 16 and 10 cycles respectively, two nested PCRs were carried out on TCRalpha and TCRbeta cDNA. Using the 5' RACE reads, TCRdb records one entry per CDR3 protein without DNA. Here the sample table reports approximately 210,000 distinct CDR3 sequences. Isolation of total RNA was performed on whole blood, with no prior T cell sorting. This specimen belongs to a study of monozygotic twins with inflammatory bowel disease. Study-level points and caveats: The co-twins with IBD showed lower TCRbeta diversity (inverse Simpson) than their healthy siblings.

Germline V gene lookup returns CDR1 DFQATT and CDR2 SNEGSKA (reference sequence). The CDR3 extends over 13 amino acids. This chain joins TRBV20-1 and TRBJ2-1. The sequence derives from a human donor with ulcerative colitis or Crohn's disease, or a healthy co-twin of an affected twin (not recorded which). The sequenced sample was blood. The CDR3 protein is CSVDLSSYNEQFF.